The next 17 T cell receptor beta chains were all read from a single sample in a study of cytomegalovirus exposure and HLA in healthy donors. 13 Jbeta primers and 60 Vbeta primers were used for the PCR. Measured with immunoSEQ multiplex PCR; TCRdb has only the in-frame clones, and not every one. The sample shows some 190,000 clones, about four fifths of them seen only once. Specimen: PBMCs. The origin of the receptors is a man between 18 and 35 years old in good health and CMV-seronegative.

The chain uses TRBV27 and TRBJ1-3, with TRBD1 as a possible D gene (6 bases). This CDR3 has 14 amino acids. Germline V gene lookup returns CDR1 MNHEY and CDR2 SMNVEV (reference sequence). Deletions cut 0 bases from V and 8 bases from J, with 11 bases between. The DNA of the CDR3 is TGTGCCAGCAGTTTATCTAGGGGGGGAGACACCATATATTTT. It translates to CASSLSRGGDTIYF.

V usage is TRBV5-1 and J usage is TRBJ2-2; a weak D match, TRBD2 (6 bases). This CDR3 is 13 amino acids long. CDR1 is SGHRS, CDR2 YFSETQ, per germline. Trimming cost V 3 bases and J 6 bases, with 9 bases left between them. The CDR3 is CASSWRGAGELFF. CDR3 in DNA: TGCGCCAGCAGCTGGCGCGGGGCCGGGGAGCTGTTTTTT.

The J gene is TRBJ1-5, the V gene TRBV18; 7 bases are a match to TRBD1. J lost 1 base, V lost 5 bases, and 2 bases had no gene match. Per the germline V gene, CDR1 is KGHSH and CDR2 is LQKENI. This CDR3 spans 14 amino acids. Here the CDR3 reads CASSSRGSNQPQHF. CDR3 DNA: TGTGCCAGCTCAAGCAGGGGGAGCAATCAGCCCCAGCATTTT.

The V gene is TRBV6-6, the J gene TRBJ2-5; 12 nucleotides match TRBD2. Germline CDR1 is MNHNY and CDR2 is SVGAGI (reference sequence). V lost 4 bases, J lost 2 bases, and 2 bases stayed unmatched. CDR3 length: 15 amino acids. The CDR3 loop is CASSSLAGGQETQYF. The CDR3 DNA sequence: TGTGCCAGCAGTTCCCTAGCGGGGGGGCAAGAGACCCAGTACTTC.

This sequence joins TRBV19 and TRBJ2-5; D perhaps matches TRBD1 (5 bases). V lost 3 bases to trimming and J lost 0 bases, with 23 bases between them. Germline V CDR1 and CDR2: LNHDA, SQIVND (reference sequence). This CDR3 is 19 amino acids long. Here the CDR3 DNA reads TGTGCCAGTAGTATCCCCTCTCGGTTAGACAGAGGATACCAAGAGACCCAGTACTTC. It is translated as CASSIPSRLDRGYQETQYF.

This clone has a handful of counts. This chain uses TRBV5-1 with TRBJ1-6; 8 bases line up with TRBD1. This CDR3 has 15 residues. Germline V lookup: CDR1 SGHRS, CDR2 YFSETQ. V dropped 0 bases and J dropped 8; count of bases not matched to a gene: 4. The CDR3 is CASSLGQGADSPLHF. For the CDR3, the DNA is TGCGCCAGCAGCTTGGGCCAGGGGGCGGATTCACCCCTCCACTTT.

V usage is TRBV19 and J usage is TRBJ2-2; D possibly corresponds to TRBD2 (5 bases). The CDR3 sequence is 16 residues long. Trimming removed 1 base from V and 0 bases from J, with 9 bases in between. Germline V CDR1 and CDR2: LNHDA, SQIVND (reference sequence). The CDR3 loop is CASSIAGLTNTGELFF. In DNA form, the CDR3 reads TGTGCCAGTAGTATAGCCGGACTGACGAACACCGGGGAGCTGTTTTTT.

The genes are TRBV4-2 and TRBJ2-5; D might be TRBD2 (5 bases). This CDR3 region has 15 residues. Germline V gene sequence: CDR1 LGHNA, CDR2 YNFKEQ. With 0 bases removed from V and 5 bases from J, the gap between germline ends came to 13 bases. The CDR3 here is CASSQDRRAEETQYF. For the CDR3, the DNA is TGTGCCAGCAGCCAAGACCGGCGAGCGGAGGAGACCCAGTACTTC.

The CDR3 region has the DNA TGTGCCAGCAGCATAACCGGACTCAGAGCAGATACGCAGTATTTT. It is translated as CASSITGLRADTQYF. The chain couples TRBV27 to TRBJ2-3; perhaps TRBD2 as D (5 bases). The length of the CDR3 is 15 residues. Germline CDR1 is MNHEY and CDR2 is SMNVEV (reference sequence). V shed 6 bases and J shed 4 bases, with 17 bases lying between them.

This chain connects TRBV29-1 to TRBJ2-7; TRBD1 matches 7 bases. Unmatched junction bases numbered 7, after V lost 4 bases and J lost 4 bases. CDR3 length: 13 residues. Looked up from germline, CDR1 is SQVTM and CDR2 is ANQGSEA. The chain's CDR3 is CSVGTGLRYEQYF. CDR3 DNA: TGCAGCGTTGGGACAGGTCTGAGGTACGAGCAGTACTTC.

The V and J genes are TRBV4-3 and TRBJ1-2; weak D call: TRBD1 (6 bases). The V gene lost 0 bases and the J gene lost 3 bases, with 11 bases spanning the gap. The germline V gene encodes CDR1 LGHNA and CDR2 YSLEER. This CDR3 spans 15 amino acids. For the CDR3, the DNA is TGCGCCAGCAGCCAAGACGGGGGGCCCGACTATGGCTACACCTTC. This gives the protein CASSQDGGPDYGYTF.

V gene TRBV4-2 combines with J gene TRBJ2-6; perhaps TRBD1 as D (7 bases). V was clipped by 1 base and J by 4 bases, with 17 bases between them. CDR1 and CDR2 from the germline V gene are LGHNA and YNFKEQ. CDR3 size: 18 residues. The CDR3 here is CASSQVQGGAGGANVLTF. Written as DNA, the CDR3 is TGTGCCAGCAGCCAAGTTCAGGGGGGCGCGGGGGGGGCCAACGTCCTGACTTTC.

This chain uses TRBV10-3 with TRBJ2-5, with a tentative D call TRBD2 (6 bases). This CDR3 comprises 15 residues. With 4 bases removed from V and 4 bases from J, the gap between germline ends came to 16 bases. Germline assignment: CDR1 ENHRY and CDR2 SYGVKD. CDR3 loop: CAISAGEDGSETQYF. The CDR3 nucleotides are TGTGCCATCAGTGCGGGGGAGGACGGATCAGAGACCCAGTACTTC.

This clone occurred a few times. The rearrangement uses TRBV4-1 and TRBJ1-1; no definite D call. This CDR3 spans 16 amino acids. The V gene lost 1 base and the J gene lost 0 bases, with 12 bases spanning the gap. CDR1 is MGHRA and CDR2 is YSYEKL in the germline V gene. In DNA, the CDR3 is TGCGCCAGCAGCCAAGTAAGCCTGGGCCTGAACACTGAAGCTTTCTTT. Translation: CASSQVSLGLNTEAFF.

The sample holds one count of this clone. The chain carries TRBV11-2 and TRBJ1-6, with 7 bases identical to TRBD1. Germline V gene lookup returns CDR1 SGHAT and CDR2 FQNNGV. This CDR3 has 19 amino acids. The junction had 15 bases not matched to a gene; V was cut back by 5 bases and J by 2 bases. The CDR3 sequence is CASSPTRGDTITYNSPLHF. Written as DNA, the CDR3 is TGTGCCAGCAGCCCGACCAGGGGGGACACGATCACCTATAATTCACCCCTCCACTTT.

The gene calls are TRBV1 and TRBJ2-3; the D segment call TRBD2 is taken from the table without a DNA check. TRBV1 corresponds to a pseudogene. The CDR3 extends over 13 amino acids. CDR3 nucleotides: TGCACCAGAGGGGGGGGATGCACAGATACGCAGTATTTT. Translated, it gives CTRGGGCTDTQYF.

This clone was counted between two and nine times. The genes are TRBV4-1 and TRBJ1-4; TRBD1 might be the D (5 bases). V was trimmed by 0 bases and J by 5 bases, leaving 13 bases between them. The CDR3 runs to 16 residues. Germline CDR1 MGHRA, CDR2 YSYEKL. The CDR3, as DNA: TGCGCCAGCAGCCAAGATTTGGGTAAGGGGAATGAAAAACTGTTTTTT. This sequence encodes CASSQDLGKGNEKLFF.